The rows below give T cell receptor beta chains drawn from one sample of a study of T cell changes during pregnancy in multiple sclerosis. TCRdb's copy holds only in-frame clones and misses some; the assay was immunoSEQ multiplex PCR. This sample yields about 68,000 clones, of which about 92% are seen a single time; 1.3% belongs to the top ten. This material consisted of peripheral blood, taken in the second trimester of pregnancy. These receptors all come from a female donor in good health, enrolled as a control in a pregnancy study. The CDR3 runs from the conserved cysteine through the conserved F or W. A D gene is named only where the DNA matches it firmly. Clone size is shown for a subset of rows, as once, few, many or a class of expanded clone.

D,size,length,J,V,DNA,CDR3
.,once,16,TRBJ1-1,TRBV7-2,TGTGCCAGCAGCTTATCGGTAGCCGGGACACCTTATGAAGCTTTCTTT,CASSLSVAGTPYEAFF
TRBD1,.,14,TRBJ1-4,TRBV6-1,TGTGCCAGCAGTGAAGGGGCAGGGGGCGAAAAACTGTTTTTT,CASSEGAGGEKLFF
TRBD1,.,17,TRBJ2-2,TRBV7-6,TGTGCCAGCAGCTTAGCGCCGGGACAGGCCCGCACCGGGGAGCTGTTTTTT,CASSLAPGQARTGELFF
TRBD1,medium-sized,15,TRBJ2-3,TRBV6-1,TGTGCCAGCAGTGAAGGGACAGGGGGCGCAGATACGCAGTATTTT,CASSEGTGGADTQYF
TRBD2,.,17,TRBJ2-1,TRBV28,TGTGCCAGCAGTTTCCCAACTAGCGGGGTCTCCTACAATGAGCAGTTCTTC,CASSFPTSGVSYNEQFF
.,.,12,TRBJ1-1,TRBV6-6,TGTGCCAGCAGTGCGGACAGAGCAGTAGCTTTCTTT,CASSADRAVAFF
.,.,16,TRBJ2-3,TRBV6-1,TGTGCCAGCAGTGGGCCACTAGCCGGATCTACAGATACGCAGTATTTT,CASSGPLAGSTDTQYF
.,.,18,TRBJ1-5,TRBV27,TGTGCCAGCAGTTCCCGGAGTTGGACAGACTTTAGCAATCAGCCCCAGCATTTT,CASSSRSWTDFSNQPQHF
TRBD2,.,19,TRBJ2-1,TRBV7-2,TGTGCCAGCAGCCAAACCCCGGGACTACCCCCGAGGGACTACAATGAGCAGTTCTTC,CASSQTPGLPPRDYNEQFF
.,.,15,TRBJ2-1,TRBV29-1,TGCAGCGTTGAAAGGTCCAGGGAACCTCTGAATGAGCAGTTCTTC,CSVERSREPLNEQFF
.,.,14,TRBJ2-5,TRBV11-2,TGTGCCAGCAGCCTGGGACAAGTCCAAGAGACCCAGTACTTC,CASSLGQVQETQYF
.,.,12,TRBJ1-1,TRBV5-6,TGTGCCAGCAGCTTTTTCGGCACTGAAGCTTTCTTT,CASSFFGTEAFF
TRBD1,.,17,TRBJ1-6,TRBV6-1,TGTGCCAGCAGTGACGGACAGGGGGGCTTTTATAATTCACCCCTCCACTTT,CASSDGQGGFYNSPLHF
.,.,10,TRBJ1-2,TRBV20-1,TGCAGTGCTTTCTACAGTGGCTACACCTTC,CSAFYSGYTF